A single TCR beta chain is shown here with its context. This record comes from a study of blood T cell repertoires in COVID-19. Study background: Italy, Spain and the United States were the sources of the convalescent and acute COVID-19 samples.

In the authors' workflow: Amplified reference gene primers provided the basis for estimating nucleated cell counts. Sequencing was performed with immunoSEQ multiplex PCR; in TCRdb, only in-frame clones are kept and a portion is missing. The V and J calls and clone size come from that table; D and trimming were worked out from the DNA. The sample shows roughly 100,000 clones, roughly 82% of them seen only once. V shed 1 base and J 2 bases; nucleotides not matched to a gene: 5. Looked up from germline, CDR1 is SGHTA and CDR2 is FQGTGA. The CDR3 contains 15 residues. This TCR came from a human donor in a cohort sampled during active COVID-19. The gene calls are TRBV7-3 and TRBJ2-7; 7 bases align to TRBD2. Sequenced input: peripheral blood. CDR3 sequence (DNA): TGTGCCAGCAGCTTAAGGGCGGGGGACCCCTACGAGCAGTACTTC. Its protein product is CASSLRAGDPYEQYF.